The source of this T cell receptor (beta chain) is a study of radiotherapy plus CTLA-4 blockade in lung cancer (dated by TCRdb to about 2018). Regarding the research as a whole: Objective responses occurred in about 20% of enrolled patients, and less than 35% achieved disease control. Points the paper makes about the study in general: Increased serum interferon-beta after radiation, together with early dynamic changes in blood T cell clones, were reported to be the strongest predictors of response. TCR clones derived from tumors expanded in peripheral blood after treatment with radiotherapy and ipilimumab.

The library came from the immunoSEQ multiplex PCR assay. The table comes from immuneACCESS by way of TCRdb, which keeps in-frame sequences with V and J called. Part of the clones is missing from these tables; in studies checked, under half for an unresolved V gene and the rest for unknown reasons. The sample profile shows more than 75,000 clones; 65% to 85% of them were found once. The ten biggest clones cover roughly 2.8% of the sample. CDR1 is given as KGHSH and CDR2 as LQKENI, both from the germline V gene. The CDR3 covers 14 residues, taking in both the cysteine and the phenylalanine. The entry retains the CDR3 DNA only, 42 bases that are in frame from base 1. Trimming removed 3 bases from V and 10 bases from J, leaving 16 bases between the germline ends. The study evaluated CTLA-4 blockade (ipilimumab) given together with focal radiation therapy in patients who had chemo-refractory metastatic non-small-cell lung cancer.

On this clone: The clone's antigen remains unknown. The sample holds no much larger clone one base away, and base qualities are not on file.

The chain links TRBV18 with TRBJ2-1; a tentative D call is TRBD1 (6 bases match). This clonotype was sampled from a human donor with non-small cell lung cancer who had a partial response to radiotherapy plus ipilimumab. Some clones in this sample may be carry-over from other donors' samples. Here the sequenced sample was peripheral blood, taken from a patient treated with radiotherapy plus ipilimumab. The CDR3 corresponds to CASSPQGKLGEQFF. The nucleotides are TGTGCCAGCTCACCGCAGGGGAAGCTCGGGGAGCAGTTCTTC.